This T cell receptor beta chain was found in a study of cytomegalovirus exposure and HLA in healthy donors. Study-level background: A prior study identified just under 120 million unique TCR beta sequences from roughly 170 million T cells.

PCR amplification relied on 60 Vbeta primers (plus 13 Jbeta primers). Sequencing used immunoSEQ multiplex PCR; TCRdb keeps in-frame clones, though not all of them. Seen here are 85,000 to 90,000 clones, around 76% observed once, and the top ten hold 9.5% to 13%. Remarks on this clone: The antigen remains undetermined.

The CDR3 is 13 residues long. In germline, CDR1 is SNHLY, CDR2 FYNNEI. The V segment lost 8 bases and the J segment 7 bases; nucleotides outside the gene matches: 6. Overall study results and limits: Judged likely to be a sequencing artifact was a cluster of highly shared sequence variants. In most subjects, TCR beta sequences reportedly gave accurate predictions of HLA-A and HLA-B alleles.

This chain uses TRBV2 with TRBJ1-4; the match to TRBD1 covers 8 bases. The sequence was collected from a man between 25 and 39 years old in good health and CMV-seropositive. Input material: PBMCs. The CDR3 DNA reads TGTGCCAGCGGCAGGGGGCTAGGTGAAAAACTGTTTTTT. Translation: CASGRGLGEKLFF.